Below are 8 T cell receptor beta chains sequenced from a single sample in a study of shared clonotypes between healthy human individuals. TCRdb's table, derived via immunoSEQ multiplex PCR, lists solely in-frame clones and lacks some. Of roughly 2,300,000 clones listed, around 92% are singletons. Sequenced input: naive CD4+ T cells from PBMCs. Subset: CD45RA+ positively selected. All receptors derive from a man aged 18 to 30 in good health. Some clones in this sample may be carry-over from other donors' samples.

J is TRBJ1-4 and V is TRBV5-5; D gene uncertain. The germline CDR1 and CDR2 sequences are SGHKS and YYEKEE (reference sequence). The CDR3 spans 14 residues. With 2 bases removed from V and 2 bases from J, the gap between germline ends came to 7 bases. DNA for the CDR3: TGTGCCAGCAGCTTTGGATCGACTAATGAAAAACTGTTTTTT. Its translation is CASSFGSTNEKLFF.

V usage is TRBV28 and J usage is TRBJ2-7, with D possibly TRBD2 on 6 matching bases. V was cut by 6 bases and J by 7 bases, with 19 bases left in between. The germline gives CDR1 MDHEN, CDR2 SYDVKM. The length of the CDR3 is 14 residues. CDR3 sequence reads: CASSPYPGVREQYF. In DNA, the CDR3 is TGTGCCAGCAGCCCTTACCCGGGAGTGAGGGAGCAGTACTTC.

The CDR3 DNA is TGTGCCAGCAGTGATACACAAGAGACCCAGTACTTC. It yields the protein CASSDTQETQYF. The chain recombines TRBV6-6 with TRBJ2-5; D call uncertain. The CDR3 totals 12 residues. Trimming removed 5 bases at V and 2 bases at J, with 6 bases between. The germline V gene encodes CDR1 MNHNY and CDR2 SVGAGI (reference sequence).

About this clone: The same CDR3 also results from other DNA sequences found in this sample. The chain carries TRBV7-2 and TRBJ2-7; D is undetermined. This CDR3 region has 12 residues. CDR1 is SGHTA, CDR2 FQGNSA, per germline. Trimming removed 7 bases from V and 0 bases from J, with 7 bases in between. The CDR3 loop reads CASTLDSYEQYF. In DNA, the CDR3 is TGTGCCAGCACCCTTGACTCCTACGAGCAGTACTTC.

V gene TRBV30 combines with J gene TRBJ1-4, with TRBD1 matching over 12 bases. V lost 3 bases and J lost 3; bases outside the gene matches: 14. The germline V gene encodes CDR1 GTSNPN and CDR2 SVGIG (reference sequence). The CDR3 has 19 amino acids. The CDR3 DNA sequence: TGTGCCTGGAGCAGGGACAGGGGGCTCACTTTACTAGCTAATGAAAAACTGTTTTTT. Translating it yields CAWSRDRGLTLLANEKLFF.

The V call is TRBV19, the J call TRBJ1-1; no reliable D call. This CDR3 has 14 residues. Germline CDR1 and CDR2: LNHDA and SQIVND (reference sequence). Trimming stripped 1 base from V and 1 base from J, with 7 bases between. CDR3 loop: CASSIGIRNTEAFF. In DNA, the CDR3 is TGTGCCAGTAGTATAGGAATTCGGAACACTGAAGCTTTCTTT.

The rearrangement links TRBV6-5 to TRBJ2-7; possibly TRBD2 for D (6 bases). The CDR3 length is 14 residues. The germline gives CDR1 MNHEY, CDR2 SVGAGI. V was shortened by 6 bases and J by 4 bases, with 16 bases between the two germline ends. The CDR3 nucleotides read TGTGCCAGCAGCACGGCGGGGTCAGGGTACGAGCAGTACTTC. Residues: CASSTAGSGYEQYF.

This clone was observed once. The rearrangement joins TRBV2 to TRBJ1-2; D remains unclear. V gave up 7 bases and J gave up 6 bases, with 12 bases separating them. Germline V gene sequence: CDR1 SNHLY, CDR2 FYNNEI. The CDR3 consists of 12 residues. The chain's CDR3 is CASIRGVDGYTF. CDR3 DNA sequence: TGTGCCAGCATACGGGGTGTAGATGGCTACACCTTC.